This TCR beta chain was sequenced during a study of T cell repertoires in cytomegalovirus infection. Study-wide results and caveats: HLA-C-restricted CMV-specific TCR beta clonotypes were dominant in the ex vivo response. Of the TCR beta families, the public ones yielded a cumulative frequency that identified carriers of CMV plus the relevant HLA.

This CDR3 contains 16 residues. Germline V lookup: CDR1 MNHEY, CDR2 SVGEGT. The V segment lost 4 bases and the J segment 3 bases; nucleotides outside the gene matches: 10. Points on this clonotype: Its antigen remains unidentified.

Using its own MiXCR run on the reads, TCRdb lists one record per CDR3 protein. The sample has roughly 600,000 distinct CDR3 sequences, about 24% seen once. The gene calls are TRBV6-2 or TRBV6-3 and TRBJ2-7; 9 bases are shared with TRBD1. The source is a human donor in good health (CMV status not recorded). Some clones in this sample may be carry-over from other donors' samples. Sequencing was done on a sample of CD8+ T cells from PBMCs. The CDR3 protein is CASSSQGTGSLYEQYF. CDR3 nucleotides: TGTGCCAGCAGTTCGCAAGGGACAGGGTCCCTCTACGAGCAGTACTTC.